The TCR beta chain under discussion was sequenced for a study of regulatory T cells in long-lasting Graves disease (dated by TCRdb to about 2021). Describing the broader study: Newly diagnosed Graves' disease patients had taken antithyroid drugs for less than 3 months. The study was conducted in China and was registered as a clinical trial. Persistent Graves' disease patients were compared with newly diagnosed Graves' disease patients by peripheral blood TCR sequencing and RNA sequencing. A total of roughly 35 samples underwent TCR sequencing: about 13 from persistent and roughly 20 from newly diagnosed Graves' disease patients.

This clonotype was picked up many times. Its antigen is unknown. Within one base of it there is no much larger clone, and no base qualities were kept. Libraries came from multiplex PCR. This sample was sequenced with an Illumina HiSeq 4000. To build TCR beta libraries, CDR3 regions were amplified by Arm-PCR using iRepertoire HTBI primers. Before sequencing, the PCR products went through gel purification. The original pipeline was this. A total of some 60 TRBV and about 13 TRBJ segments were identified across samples and were used for gene usage analysis of CDR3 amino acid clonotypes. Filtered high-quality paired reads were merged into contigs using COPE and FqMerger. BLAST was used to align contigs to the IMGT TRBV, TRBD and TRBJ reference genes, and CDR3 was defined following IMGT. Any clonotype with a frequency above 0.1% was counted as a highly expanded clone. Shannon entropy was used to measure repertoire diversity, and the Gini coefficient was used to measure V-J evenness. A clonotype found in more than one individual was treated as public. The raw public reads went through TCRdb reprocessing: fastp at Q25, MiXCR clone calling, in-frame beta chains kept. CDR3 protein sequences are deduplicated, and each keeps its most common genes and DNA. These V and J calls are TCRdb output, not the study's own analysis. Here the sample has about 530,000 distinct CDR3 sequences; 16% occur a single time. 20% to 25% of the sample is held by the ten biggest clonotypes.

The germline V gene specifies SNHLY as CDR1 and FYNNEI as CDR2. The CDR3 starts with the cysteine, ends with the phenylalanine, and has 13 residues. Left in the record is the CDR3 DNA by itself, 39 bases read in frame from the first base. Trimming takes 5 bases from V and 5 bases from J, and the germline ends sit 10 bases apart. What the study reported, not specific to this receptor: Sequencing and analysis were limited to the TCR beta chain. Preferential use of TRBV28, TRBJ1-2 and TRBJ2-5 was observed in persistent disease, whereas TRBV20-1 and TRBJ2-1 were favored in newly diagnosed disease. The authors noted that the small sample size was a limitation that may lower accuracy. Compared with newly diagnosed patients, persistent Graves' disease patients had lower TCR Shannon entropy and fewer highly expanded clones, which suggests clonal expansion. A larger number of public clonotypes was shared among persistent patients (approximately 3,000) than among newly diagnosed patients (roughly 1,000). Only peripheral blood was studied, because thyroid tissue, the primary lesion, was inaccessible.

The time point tag for this specimen amounts to: newly diagnosed GD, antithyroid drugs for less than 3 months. RNA was extracted from PBMCs in TRIzol for both TCR sequencing and RNA sequencing. Graves' disease was diagnosed according to American Thyroid Association guidelines. Patients were recruited from an endocrinology department in Xi'an, China. From each patient, around 9.3 milliliters of peripheral blood was collected into an EDTA anticoagulant tube. Ficoll Paque Plus density gradient separation was used to isolate PBMCs, and no additional T cell sorting was done. RNA quality was checked with an Agilent 2100 Bioanalyzer and agarose gel, and concentration with a NanoDrop 2000. Another study also made use of these data, one on T cells in Graves' hyperthyroidism and ophthalmopathy. As the second publication notes: Graves' hyperthyroidism was defined as stable when no progression to ophthalmopathy occurred over 18 months of follow-up. Hyperthyroidism patients were aged 18 to 65 years and newly diagnosed, with disease duration of less than 2 months. Exclusion was applied to patients with uncontrolled infections, other autoimmune diseases, pregnancy or lactation. Diagnoses were established on the basis of clinical symptoms, serum thyroxine and TRAb, thyroid ultrasound, and orbital computed tomography. For the first round of RT-PCR on the TCR CDR3, the HTBI primer set was used together with the Qiagen OneStep RT-PCR kit. Most expanded thyroid clonotypes (frequency above 0.001) were also detected in blood, a finding suggesting that blood repertoires may reflect thyroid immune responses. A 13 V-J signature model separated ophthalmopathy from stable hyperthyroidism, with just over 85% sensitivity and about 81% specificity in cross-validation and 80%/75% in testing. In validation, the model predicted progression to ophthalmopathy a median of around 6.5 months before onset, with over 55% sensitivity and more than 72% specificity. A discovery cohort of about a hundred patients, approximately 45 with Graves' ophthalmopathy and approximately 57 with stable Graves' hyperthyroidism, was used to find distinguishing TCR V-J signatures. Prospective prediction of ophthalmopathy was tested in an independent validation cohort consisting of some 20 hyperthyroidism patients and more than 15 patients who later progressed to ophthalmopathy. The 85 to 100 discovery patients were divided at random into training and test sets in a 7:3 ratio. In roughly six Graves' hyperthyroidism patients, the study also compared T-cell repertoires from thyroid tissue with T-cell repertoires from blood. Following sampling, methimazole starting at 30 mg daily was given to hyperthyroidism patients, and high-dose intravenous methylprednisolone was given to ophthalmopathy patients. A second multiplex PCR round built the libraries, followed by size selection and purification. The libraries were sequenced on an Illumina HiSeq2000 using paired-end 100 bp reads. Raw data were processed with SOAPnuke, discarding reads with adapters, uncalled bases, mean Phred below 15, or no exact constant-primer or identifier match. COPE v1.2.5 was used to merge high-quality paired reads, and clonotypes were defined as unique nucleotide sequences. MiTCR v1.1 was used to align the clonotypes against IMGT TRBV, TRBD and TRBJ reference segments. Only V-J combinations with frequency above 0.0001, covering 99.2% of repertoires, were analysed. A TCS score was defined as the ratio of F50 (clonal expansion) to E x V (chaos), with BLOSUM62-based TCRdist applied between CDR3 peptides within each V-J. Welch's t-statistics and random forest reduced 500 to 550 V-J features to 10 to 15, which were used in a naive Bayes classifier (R e1071). No statistical method was used to fix the sample size in advance, and group allocation was not hidden from the investigators. The paper reports TCR Vbeta CDR3 sequencing of approximately 140 peripheral blood samples: some 44 ophthalmopathy, 70 to 85 hyperthyroidism and around 17 progressor patients.

This sequence uses TRBV2 and TRBJ2-1, and TRBD2 may be the D gene, going by 6 matching bases. The material was peripheral blood mononuclear cells (PBMCs), obtained at new diagnosis, from a patient treated with antithyroid drugs. This sequence originates from a woman aged 40-60 years with Graves disease. Donor details come from another sample of the same person, matched by shared clones. The CDR3 has the sequence CASSTRRDNEQFF. In nucleotides, the sequence is TGTGCCAGCAGTACCCGGAGGGACAATGAGCAGTTCTTC.